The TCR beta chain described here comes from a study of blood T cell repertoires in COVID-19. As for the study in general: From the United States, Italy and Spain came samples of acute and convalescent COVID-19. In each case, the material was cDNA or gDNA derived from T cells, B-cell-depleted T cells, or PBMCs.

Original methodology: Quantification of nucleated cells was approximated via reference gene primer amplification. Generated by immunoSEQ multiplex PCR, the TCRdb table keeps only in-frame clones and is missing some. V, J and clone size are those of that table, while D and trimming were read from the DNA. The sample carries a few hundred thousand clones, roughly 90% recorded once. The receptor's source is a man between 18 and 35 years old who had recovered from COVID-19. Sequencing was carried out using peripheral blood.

As DNA, the CDR3 is TGTGCCAGTAGTCCGGTAGGAGGCCAAGAGACCCAGTACTTC. Translating gives CASSPVGGQETQYF. V is TRBV19 and J is TRBJ2-5; tentative D call: TRBD2 (5 bases). The V gene lost 5 bases and the J gene lost 1 base, with 11 bases spanning the gap. The CDR3 sequence is 14 residues long. The germline V gene has CDR1 LNHDA and CDR2 SQIVND (reference sequence). Drawing the rest from reference TRBV19 and TRBJ2-5, the complete variable domain is DGGITQSPKYLFRKEGQNVTLSCEQNLNHDAMYWYRQDPGQGLRLIYYSQIVNDFQKGDIAEGYSVSREKKESFPLTVTSAQKNPTAFYLCASSPVGGQETQYFGPGTRLLVL.